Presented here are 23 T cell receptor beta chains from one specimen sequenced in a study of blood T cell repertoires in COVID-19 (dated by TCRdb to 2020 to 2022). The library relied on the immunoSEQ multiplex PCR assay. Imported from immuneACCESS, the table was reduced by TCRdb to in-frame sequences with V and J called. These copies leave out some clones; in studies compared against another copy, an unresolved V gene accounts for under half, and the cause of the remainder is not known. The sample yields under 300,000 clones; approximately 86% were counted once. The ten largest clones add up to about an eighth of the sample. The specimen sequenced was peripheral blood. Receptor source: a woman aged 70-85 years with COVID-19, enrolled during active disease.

The CDR3 loop reads CASSLGRDRANEKLFF. CDR3 bases: TGTGCCAGCAGCTTAGGAAGAGACAGGGCTAATGAAAAACTGTTTTTT. The chain links TRBV5-6 to TRBJ1-4, with 7 bases matching TRBD1. The junction had 7 bases not matched to a gene; V was cut back by 2 bases and J by 3 bases. Germline CDR1 and CDR2: SGHDT and YYEEEE. The CDR3 totals 16 residues.

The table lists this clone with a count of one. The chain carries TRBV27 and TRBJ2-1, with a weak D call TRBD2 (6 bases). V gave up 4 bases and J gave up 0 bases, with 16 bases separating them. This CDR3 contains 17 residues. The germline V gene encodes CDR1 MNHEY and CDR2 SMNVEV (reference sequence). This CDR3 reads CASSYRRGPYSYNEQFF. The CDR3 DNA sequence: TGTGCCAGCAGTTATAGGCGGGGTCCGTACTCCTACAATGAGCAGTTCTTC.

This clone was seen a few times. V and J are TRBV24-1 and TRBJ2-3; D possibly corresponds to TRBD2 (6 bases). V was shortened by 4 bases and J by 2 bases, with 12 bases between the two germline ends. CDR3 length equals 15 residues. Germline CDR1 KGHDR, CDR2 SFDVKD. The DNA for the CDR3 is TGTGCCACCAGTGAAGAGGGGAGGCCCACAGATACGCAGTATTTT. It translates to CATSEEGRPTDTQYF.

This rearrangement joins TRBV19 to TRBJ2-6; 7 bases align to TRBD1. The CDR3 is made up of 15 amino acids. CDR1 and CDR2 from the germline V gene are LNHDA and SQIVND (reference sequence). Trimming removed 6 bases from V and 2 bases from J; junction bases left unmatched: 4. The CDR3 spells CASRLQGAGANVLTF. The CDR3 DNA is TGTGCCAGTAGGCTGCAGGGGGCTGGGGCCAACGTCCTGACTTTC.

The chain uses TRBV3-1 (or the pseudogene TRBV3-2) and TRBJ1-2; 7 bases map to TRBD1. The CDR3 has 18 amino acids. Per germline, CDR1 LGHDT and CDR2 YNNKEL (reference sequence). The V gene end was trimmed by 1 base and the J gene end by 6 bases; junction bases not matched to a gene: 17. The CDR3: CASSQVPQTGNIYNGYTF. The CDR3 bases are TGTGCCAGCAGCCAAGTCCCCCAGACAGGGAACATTTACAATGGCTACACCTTC.

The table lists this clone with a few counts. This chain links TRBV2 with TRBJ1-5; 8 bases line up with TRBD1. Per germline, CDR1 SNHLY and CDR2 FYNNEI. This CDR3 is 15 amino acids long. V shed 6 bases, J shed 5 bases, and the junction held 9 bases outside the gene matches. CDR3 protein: CASRSDRGSDQPQHF. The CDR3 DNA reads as TGTGCCAGCAGGAGCGACAGGGGTTCTGATCAGCCCCAGCATTTT.

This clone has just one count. The CDR3 DNA follows: TGCGCCAGCAGCTCCTTATTACTCCAAGAGACCCAGTACTTC. This gives the protein CASSSLLLQETQYF. V is TRBV5-1 and J is TRBJ2-5; D not resolved. The CDR3 spans 14 residues. Germline values: CDR1 SGHRS, CDR2 YFSETQ. Trimming left V 3 bases short and J 1 base short, with 10 bases between.

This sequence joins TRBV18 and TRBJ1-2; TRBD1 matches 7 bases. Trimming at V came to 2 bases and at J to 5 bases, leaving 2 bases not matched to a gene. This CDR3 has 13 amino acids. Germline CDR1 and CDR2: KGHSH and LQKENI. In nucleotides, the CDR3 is TGTGCCAGCTCACCAGAGACAGGGTATGGCTACACCTTC. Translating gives CASSPETGYGYTF.

CDR3 amino acids: CASSSGGIEETQYF. CDR3 coding DNA: TGTGCCAGCAGTTCCGGGGGGATTGAAGAGACCCAGTACTTC. The genes are TRBV28 and TRBJ2-5; 7 bases agree with TRBD2. The trim removed 4 bases at V and 3 bases at J, leaving 5 bases unmatched. The germline CDR1 and CDR2 sequences are MDHEN and SYDVKM. The CDR3 length is 14 residues.

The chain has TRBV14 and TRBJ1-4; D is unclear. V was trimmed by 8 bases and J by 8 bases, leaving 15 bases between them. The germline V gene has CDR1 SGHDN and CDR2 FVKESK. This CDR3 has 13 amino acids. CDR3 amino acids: CASSAQRVEKLFF. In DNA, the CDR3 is TGTGCCAGCTCGGCGCAGCGAGTCGAAAAACTGTTTTTT.

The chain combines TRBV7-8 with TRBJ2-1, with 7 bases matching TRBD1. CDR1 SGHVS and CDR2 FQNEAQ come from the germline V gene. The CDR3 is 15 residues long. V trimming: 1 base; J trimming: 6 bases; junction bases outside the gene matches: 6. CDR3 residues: CASSLGQGTVNEQFF. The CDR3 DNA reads TGTGCCAGCAGCTTAGGGCAGGGGACAGTCAATGAGCAGTTCTTC.

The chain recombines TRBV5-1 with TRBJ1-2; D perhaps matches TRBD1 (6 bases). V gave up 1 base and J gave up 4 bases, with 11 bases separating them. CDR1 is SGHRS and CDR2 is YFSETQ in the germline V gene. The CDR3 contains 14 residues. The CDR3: CASSLYGDTYGYTF. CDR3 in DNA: TGCGCCAGCAGCTTGTACGGGGACACCTATGGCTACACCTTC.

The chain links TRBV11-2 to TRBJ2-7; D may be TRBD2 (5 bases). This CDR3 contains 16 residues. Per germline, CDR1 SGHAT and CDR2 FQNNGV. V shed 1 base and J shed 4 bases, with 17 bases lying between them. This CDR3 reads CASSLGLAQTSYEQYF. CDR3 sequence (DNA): TGTGCCAGCAGCTTAGGTCTAGCCCAAACGTCGTACGAGCAGTACTTC.

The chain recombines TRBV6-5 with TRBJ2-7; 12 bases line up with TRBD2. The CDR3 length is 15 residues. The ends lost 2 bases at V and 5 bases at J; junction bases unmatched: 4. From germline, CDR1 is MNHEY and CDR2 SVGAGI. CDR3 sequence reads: CASSYVASGGDEQYF. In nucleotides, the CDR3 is TGTGCCAGCAGTTACGTGGCTAGCGGGGGGGACGAGCAGTACTTC.

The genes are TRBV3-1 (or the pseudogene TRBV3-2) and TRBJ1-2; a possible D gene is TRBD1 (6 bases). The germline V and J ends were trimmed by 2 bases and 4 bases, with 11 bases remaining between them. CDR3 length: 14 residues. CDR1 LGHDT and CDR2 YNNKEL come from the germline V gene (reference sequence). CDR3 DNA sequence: TGTGCCAGCAGCCAACAGCGGACAGCCTATGGCTACACCTTC. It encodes CASSQQRTAYGYTF.

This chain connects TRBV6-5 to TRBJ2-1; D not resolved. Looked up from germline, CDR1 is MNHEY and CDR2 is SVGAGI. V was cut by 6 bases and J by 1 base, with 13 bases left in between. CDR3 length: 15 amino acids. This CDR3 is CASRVRLNSYNEQFF. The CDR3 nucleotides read TGTGCCAGCAGAGTTCGGTTAAATTCCTACAATGAGCAGTTCTTC.

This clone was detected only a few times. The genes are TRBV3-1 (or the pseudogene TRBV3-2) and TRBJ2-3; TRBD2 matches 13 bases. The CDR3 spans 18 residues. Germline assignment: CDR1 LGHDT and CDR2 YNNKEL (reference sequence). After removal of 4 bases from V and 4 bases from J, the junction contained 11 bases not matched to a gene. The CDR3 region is CASSPALSLAGGPDTQYF. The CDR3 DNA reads TGTGCCAGCAGCCCAGCCCTGTCACTAGCGGGGGGGCCAGATACGCAGTATTTT.

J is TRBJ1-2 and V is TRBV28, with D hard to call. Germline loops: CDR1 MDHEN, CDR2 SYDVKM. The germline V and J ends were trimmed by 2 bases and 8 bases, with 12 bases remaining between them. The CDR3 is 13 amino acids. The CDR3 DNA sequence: TGTGCCAGCAGTTTAAGTCGGCTAGCAGGCTACACCTTC. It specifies CASSLSRLAGYTF.

Here the CDR3 DNA reads TGCAGCGTTGAAACAGGGTATGAAGCTTTCTTT. Protein product: CSVETGYEAFF. The chain carries TRBV29-1 and TRBJ1-1; possibly TRBD1 for D (6 bases). The V gene lost 2 bases and the J gene lost 7 bases, with 8 bases spanning the gap. CDR3 size: 11 residues. Germline lookup yields CDR1 SQVTM and CDR2 ANQGSEA. Variable domain in full (rest from reference TRBV29-1 and TRBJ1-1): SAVISQKPSRDICQRGTSLTIQCQVDSQVTMMFWYRQQPGQSLTLIATANQGSEATYESGFVIDKFPISRPNLTFSTLTVSNMSPEDSSIYLCSVETGYEAFFGQGTRLTVV.

The CDR3 reads CASSIRTGDMDQPQHF. The CDR3 DNA is TGTGCCAGCAGCATACGGACAGGGGACATGGATCAGCCCCAGCATTTT. This sequence joins TRBV7-2 and TRBJ1-5, with 9 bases fitting TRBD1. The V and J ends lost 5 bases and 5 bases, in that order; junction bases with no gene match: 10. This CDR3 is built from 16 residues. CDR1 and CDR2 (germline): SGHTA, FQGNSA.

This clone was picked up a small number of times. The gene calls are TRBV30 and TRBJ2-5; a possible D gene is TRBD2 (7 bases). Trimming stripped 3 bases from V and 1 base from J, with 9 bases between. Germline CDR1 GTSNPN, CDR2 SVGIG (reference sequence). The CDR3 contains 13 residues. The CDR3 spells CAWRRGPQETQYF. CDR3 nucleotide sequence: TGTGCCTGGAGGCGGGGGCCCCAAGAGACCCAGTACTTC.

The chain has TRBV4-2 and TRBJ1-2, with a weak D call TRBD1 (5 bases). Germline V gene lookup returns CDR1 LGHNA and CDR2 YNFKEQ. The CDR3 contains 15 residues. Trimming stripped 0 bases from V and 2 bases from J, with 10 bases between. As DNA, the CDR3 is TGTGCCAGCAGCCAAGATGAGCCAGGGAACTATGGCTACACCTTC. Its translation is CASSQDEPGNYGYTF.

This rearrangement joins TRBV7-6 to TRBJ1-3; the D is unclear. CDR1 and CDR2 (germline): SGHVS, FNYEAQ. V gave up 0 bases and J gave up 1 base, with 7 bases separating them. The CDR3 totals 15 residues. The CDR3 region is CASSLALLSGNTIYF. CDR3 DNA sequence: TGTGCCAGCAGCTTAGCCCTCTTATCTGGAAACACCATATATTTT.